The 22 T cell receptor beta chains listed next were all sequenced from one sample in a study of T cell responses to AZD1222 COVID-19 vaccine (dated by TCRdb to the early 2020s). Receptor amplification or capture employed the immunoSEQ multiplex PCR assay. Imported from immuneACCESS, the table was reduced by TCRdb to in-frame sequences with V and J called. These copies leave out some clones; in studies compared against another copy, an unresolved V gene accounts for under half, and the cause of the remainder is not known. The sample profile shows roughly 130,000 clones; roughly 85% of them were found once. Roughly 1.6% of the sample goes to the ten largest clones. Explained via the paper, the time point label denotes: baseline before first vaccination. The sample consisted of peripheral blood, taken on day 0 of AZD1222 vaccination. The receptor source for this set is an adult in good health.

This clone was found once. This chain connects TRBV5-1 to TRBJ1-2; no firm D call. The V end was cut by 0 bases, the J end by 5 bases, with 11 bases between. This CDR3 has 14 amino acids. Germline V lookup: CDR1 SGHRS, CDR2 YFSETQ. The CDR3 region has the DNA TGCGCCAGCAGCTTGGCCCCCGCCAGATATGGCTACACCTTC. It yields the protein CASSLAPARYGYTF.

The CDR3 reads CASSVTSQNLEQYF. CDR3 DNA sequence: TGTGCCAGCAGCGTGACTAGTCAGAATCTCGAGCAGTACTTC. The chain couples TRBV9 to TRBJ2-7, with D perhaps matching TRBD2 (6 bases). Germline V gene data show CDR1 as SGDLS and CDR2 as YYNGEE. CDR3 length: 14 amino acids. V lost 2 bases, J lost 6 bases, and 15 bases lay in between.

The rearrangement joins TRBV6-5 to TRBJ2-7, with 8 bases that match TRBD2. Germline trimming cut 8 bases from V and 2 bases from J; bases unmatched to any gene: 11. This CDR3 has 15 amino acids. Germline values: CDR1 MNHEY, CDR2 SVGAGI. CDR3 coding DNA: TGTGCCAGCGGTCTCCTAGCGGGCGGAACCTACGAGCAGTACTTC. Translated, it gives CASGLLAGGTYEQYF.

The chain recombines TRBV5-1 with TRBJ1-4, with 9 bases lining up with TRBD1. The trim removed 4 bases at V and 5 bases at J, leaving 15 bases unmatched. Germline V gives CDR1 SGHRS, CDR2 YFSETQ. The CDR3 sequence is 18 residues long. CDR3 amino acids: CASSVPKVGTGKNEKLFF. The CDR3 DNA follows: TGCGCCAGCAGCGTACCAAAAGTTGGGACAGGGAAGAATGAAAAACTGTTTTTT.

The rearrangement uses TRBV11-2 and TRBJ2-7; D remains ambiguous. V gave up 5 bases and J gave up 5 bases, with 7 bases separating them. CDR1 and CDR2 (germline): SGHAT, FQNNGV. The CDR3 has 11 amino acids. CDR3 region: CASSPLNEQYF. The DNA for the CDR3 is TGTGCCAGCAGCCCCCTTAACGAGCAGTACTTC.

This chain links TRBV7-3 with TRBJ1-1; D is perhaps TRBD1 (6 bases). V lost 0 bases and J 5 bases, leaving 10 bases between the germline ends. Germline CDR1 reads SGHTA; CDR2 reads FQGTGA. This CDR3 is built from 14 residues. The CDR3, as DNA: TGTGCCAGCAGCTTAACCGGGGGGCAAACTGAAGCTTTCTTT. The encoded protein is CASSLTGGQTEAFF.

CDR3 bases: TGTGCCAGCAGCGCCAGGGGGCAGGGCGGGGAGCTGTTTTTT. Translation gives CASSARGQGGELFF. The chain combines TRBV9 with TRBJ2-2; 8 nucleotides match TRBD1. The CDR3 is 14 residues long. J was trimmed by 7 bases and V by 3 bases; bases with no gene match: 5. Germline lookup yields CDR1 SGDLS and CDR2 YYNGEE.

The chain combines TRBV7-7 with TRBJ2-3; 10 bases agree with TRBD2. The CDR3 consists of 16 residues. Germline V gives CDR1 SSHAT, CDR2 FNYEAQ (reference sequence). V was pared by 1 base and J by 8 bases, with 9 bases of the junction left unmatched. CDR3: CASSLGLAGLSGTQYF. CDR3 coding DNA: TGTGCCAGCAGCTTAGGACTAGCGGGCCTATCGGGTACGCAGTATTTT.

This chain connects TRBV11-3 to TRBJ2-1; D call uncertain. This CDR3 contains 13 residues. V was cut by 1 base and J by 5 bases, with 6 bases left in between. The germline gives CDR1 SGHNT, CDR2 YENEEA. Here the CDR3 DNA reads TGTGCCAGCAGCTTAGGGACCAACAATGAGCAGTTCTTC. Translated, it gives CASSLGTNNEQFF.

This chain connects TRBV6-6 to TRBJ2-2; 12 bases map to TRBD1. The CDR3 length is 15 residues. Trimming at V came to 4 bases and at J to 5 bases, leaving 2 bases not matched to a gene. Germline V gene data show CDR1 as MNHNY and CDR2 as SVGAGI (reference sequence). The CDR3 spells CASSWDRGRTGELFF. Written as DNA, the CDR3 is TGTGCCAGCAGTTGGGACAGGGGGCGAACCGGGGAGCTGTTTTTT.

This clone was picked up a small number of times. V is TRBV19 and J is TRBJ2-1, with 8 bases matching TRBD1. After removal of 4 bases from V and 9 bases from J, the junction contained 5 bases not matched to a gene. The V gene's germline CDR1 is LNHDA and CDR2 SQIVND (reference sequence). The CDR3 spans 13 residues. CDR3 amino acids: CASSTRQGIEQFF. The DNA for the CDR3 is TGTGCCAGTAGTACCCGACAGGGGATTGAGCAGTTCTTC.

The rearrangement links TRBV7-2 to TRBJ2-1; TRBD1 matches 9 bases. J lost 3 bases, V lost 1 base, and 4 bases had no gene match. The germline gives CDR1 SGHTA, CDR2 FQGNSA. This CDR3 has 16 amino acids. The CDR3 spells CASSLVGTGIYNEQFF. CDR3 nucleotides: TGTGCCAGCAGCTTAGTGGGGACAGGGATCTACAATGAGCAGTTCTTC.

Comment on this clone: Other DNA variants within this sample encode the same CDR3. The chain is built from TRBV30 and TRBJ2-3; no clear D gene. The V gene's germline CDR1 is GTSNPN and CDR2 SVGIG (reference sequence). This CDR3 is built from 13 residues. Trimming took 2 bases from V and 6 from J, leaving 12 bases between them. The CDR3 nucleotides read TGTGCCTGGAGTACAAGAAGGGCGGATACGCAGTATTTT. Translated, it gives CAWSTRRADTQYF.

The chain uses TRBV5-8 and TRBJ1-4, with 7 bases aligning to TRBD1. Per germline, CDR1 SGHTS and CDR2 YDEGEE. The CDR3 spans 15 residues. V shed 0 bases and J 7 bases; nucleotides not matched to a gene: 6. The CDR3 protein is CASSLVQGGGEKLFF. As DNA, the CDR3 is TGTGCCAGCAGCTTGGTGCAGGGGGGAGGTGAAAAACTGTTTTTT.

The rearrangement joins TRBV25-1 to TRBJ2-7; D may be TRBD1 (5 bases). V was shortened by 3 bases and J by 5 bases, with 17 bases between the two germline ends. This CDR3 is built from 15 residues. Germline lookup yields CDR1 MGHDK and CDR2 SYGVNS. CDR3 loop: CASSDPGSRANEQYF. DNA of the CDR3: TGTGCCAGCAGTGATCCCGGGTCCAGGGCGAACGAGCAGTACTTC.

The genes are TRBV5-4 and TRBJ1-1; no clear D. Trimming took 5 bases from V and 7 from J, leaving 12 bases between them. The CDR3 totals 12 residues. Per the germline V gene, CDR1 is SGHNT and CDR2 is YYREEE (reference sequence). CDR3 residues: CASRTWGGEAFF. For the CDR3, the DNA is TGTGCCAGCAGAACCTGGGGAGGTGAAGCTTTCTTT.

This clone has just a few counts. The junction departs from the called germline gene at one end, perhaps through a read error. The chain is built from TRBV18 and TRBJ2-7; TRBD2 is a possible D gene (5 bases). The CDR3 extends over 14 amino acids. Germline V gives CDR1 KGHSH, CDR2 LQKENI. This chain's CDR3 is CASSPQGGVYEQYF. CDR3 sequence (DNA): TGTGCCAGCTCCCCACAAGGAGGAGTCTACGAGCAGTACTTC.

The chain uses TRBV6-5 and TRBJ2-5; D is perhaps TRBD1 (6 bases). The CDR3 totals 15 residues. Germline CDR1 and CDR2: MNHEY and SVGAGI. V was shortened by 2 bases and J by 1 base, with 11 bases between the two germline ends. The CDR3 coding sequence is TGTGCCAGCAGTTACCCCGACAGGTCCCAAGAGACCCAGTACTTC. Amino acids: CASSYPDRSQETQYF.

The table lists this clone with a count of one. This chain connects TRBV2 to TRBJ1-2, with TRBD1 identical over 9 bases. V dropped 7 bases and J dropped 8; count of bases not matched to a gene: 14. Germline V gene data show CDR1 as SNHLY and CDR2 as FYNNEI. This CDR3 has 15 amino acids. CDR3 bases: TGTGCCAGCAAAAAGGAACAGGGGGCTCTAGGAGGCTACACCTTC. Its protein is CASKKEQGALGGYTF.

The V call is TRBV7-2, the J call TRBJ1-2; 8 bases line up with TRBD1. The CDR3 runs to 16 residues. Germline trimming cut 5 bases from V and 7 bases from J; bases unmatched to any gene: 15. Germline assignment: CDR1 SGHTA and CDR2 FQGNSA. The CDR3 spells CASSLSLRTGRFGYTF. In nucleotides, the CDR3 is TGTGCCAGCAGCCTTAGTCTCCGGACAGGGAGATTTGGCTACACCTTC.

The chain carries TRBV3-1 (or the pseudogene TRBV3-2) and TRBJ1-5; the D gene is possibly TRBD1 (5 bases). The CDR3 runs to 15 residues. The V end was cut by 1 base, the J end by 4 bases, with 11 bases between. Germline lookup yields CDR1 LGHDT and CDR2 YNNKEL (reference sequence). CDR3 DNA sequence: TGTGCCAGCAGCCAAGGCAGGGTAACGAATCAGCCCCAGCATTTT. Protein product: CASSQGRVTNQPQHF.

The V and J genes are TRBV5-1 and TRBJ2-5; D possibly corresponds to TRBD1 (6 bases). Germline CDR1 and CDR2: SGHRS and YFSETQ. Trimming left V 6 bases short and J 1 base short, with 13 bases between. This CDR3 has 14 amino acids. For the CDR3, the DNA is TGCGCCAGCAACCAAGGGGGAATCCAAGAGACCCAGTACTTC. Protein sequence: CASNQGGIQETQYF.